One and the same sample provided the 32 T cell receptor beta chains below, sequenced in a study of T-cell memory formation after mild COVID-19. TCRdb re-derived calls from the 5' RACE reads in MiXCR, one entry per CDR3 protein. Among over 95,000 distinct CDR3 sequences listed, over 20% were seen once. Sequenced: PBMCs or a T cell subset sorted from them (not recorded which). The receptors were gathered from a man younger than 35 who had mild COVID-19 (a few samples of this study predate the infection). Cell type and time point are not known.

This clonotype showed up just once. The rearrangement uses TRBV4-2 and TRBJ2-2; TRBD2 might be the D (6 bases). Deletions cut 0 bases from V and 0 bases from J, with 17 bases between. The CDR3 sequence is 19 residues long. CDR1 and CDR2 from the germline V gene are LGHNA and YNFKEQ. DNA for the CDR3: TGTGCCAGCAGCCAAGATACTTCCGGGACTGGATCGAACACCGGGGAGCTGTTTTTT. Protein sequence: CASSQDTSGTGSNTGELFF.

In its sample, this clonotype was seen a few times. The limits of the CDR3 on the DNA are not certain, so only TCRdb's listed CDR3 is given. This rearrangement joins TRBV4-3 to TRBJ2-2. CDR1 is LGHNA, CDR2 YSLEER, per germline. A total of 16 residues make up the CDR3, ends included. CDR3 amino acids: CASSQVSFFGAGELFF.

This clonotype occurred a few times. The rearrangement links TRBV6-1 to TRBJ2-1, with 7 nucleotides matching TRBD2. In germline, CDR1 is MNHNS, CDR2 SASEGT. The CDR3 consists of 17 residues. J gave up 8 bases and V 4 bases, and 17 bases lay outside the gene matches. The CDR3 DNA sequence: TGTGCCAGCAGTGGAGGAGCGGCCAGCGGGGACTGGGATGAGCAGTTCTTC. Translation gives CASSGGAASGDWDEQFF.

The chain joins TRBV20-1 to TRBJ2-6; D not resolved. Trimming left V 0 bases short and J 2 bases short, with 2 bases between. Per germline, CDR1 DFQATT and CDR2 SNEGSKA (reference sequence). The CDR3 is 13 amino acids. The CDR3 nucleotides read TGCAGTGCTAGAGATACTGGGGCCAACGTCCTGACTTTC. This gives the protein CSARDTGANVLTF.

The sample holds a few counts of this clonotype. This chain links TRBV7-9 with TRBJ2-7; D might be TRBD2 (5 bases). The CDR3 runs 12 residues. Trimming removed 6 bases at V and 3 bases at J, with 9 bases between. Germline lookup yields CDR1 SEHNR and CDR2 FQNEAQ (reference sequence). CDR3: CASSSGDYEQYF. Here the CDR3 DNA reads TGTGCCAGCAGTTCCGGGGACTACGAGCAGTACTTC.

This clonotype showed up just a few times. The CDR3 nucleotides are TGTGCCAGCAGTCCGACTCTAGATATCTACGAGCAGTACTTC. Translated: CASSPTLDIYEQYF. The V gene is TRBV6-2 or TRBV6-3, the J gene TRBJ2-7; D is ambiguous. V was cut by 5 bases and J by 3 bases, with 14 bases left in between. Germline V gene lookup returns CDR1 MNHEY and CDR2 SVGEGT. There are 14 residues in the CDR3.

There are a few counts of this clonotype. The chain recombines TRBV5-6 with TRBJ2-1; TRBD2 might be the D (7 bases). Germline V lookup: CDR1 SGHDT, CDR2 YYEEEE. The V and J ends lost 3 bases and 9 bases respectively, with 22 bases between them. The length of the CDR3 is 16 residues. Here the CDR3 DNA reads TGTGCCAGCAGCTCCCCCCGGACACGGGAGGACAGTGAGCAGTTCTTC. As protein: CASSSPRTREDSEQFF.

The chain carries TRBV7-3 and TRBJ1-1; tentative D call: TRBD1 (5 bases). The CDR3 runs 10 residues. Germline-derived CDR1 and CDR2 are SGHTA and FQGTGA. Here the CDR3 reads CSRGDTEAFF. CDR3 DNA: TGTAGTAGGGGTGACACTGAAGCTTTCTTT.

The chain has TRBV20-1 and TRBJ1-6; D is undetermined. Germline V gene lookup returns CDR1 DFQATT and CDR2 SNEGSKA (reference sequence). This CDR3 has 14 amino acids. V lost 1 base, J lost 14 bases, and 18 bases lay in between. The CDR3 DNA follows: TGCAGTGCTAGAGGAGGGCAGGCCCCGAGTTCCCTCCACTTT. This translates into CSARGGQAPSSLHF.

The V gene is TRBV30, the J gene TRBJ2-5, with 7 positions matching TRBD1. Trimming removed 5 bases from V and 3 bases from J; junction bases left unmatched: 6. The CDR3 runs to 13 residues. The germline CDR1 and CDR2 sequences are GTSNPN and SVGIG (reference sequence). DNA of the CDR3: TGTGCCTGGGGGGGACAGAACGAAGAGACCCAGTACTTC. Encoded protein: CAWGGQNEETQYF.

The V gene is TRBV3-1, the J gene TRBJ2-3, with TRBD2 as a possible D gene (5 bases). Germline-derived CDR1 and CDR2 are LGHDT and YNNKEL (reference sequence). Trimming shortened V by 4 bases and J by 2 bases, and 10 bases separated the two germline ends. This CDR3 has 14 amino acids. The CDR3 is CASSLGGYTDTQYF. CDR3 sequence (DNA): TGTGCCAGCAGCCTCGGAGGATACACAGATACGCAGTATTTT.

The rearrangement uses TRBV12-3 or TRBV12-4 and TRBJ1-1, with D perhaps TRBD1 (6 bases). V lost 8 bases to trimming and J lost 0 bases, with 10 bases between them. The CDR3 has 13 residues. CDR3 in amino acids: CASGGALNTEAFF. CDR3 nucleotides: TGTGCCAGCGGGGGGGCCCTGAACACTGAAGCTTTCTTT.

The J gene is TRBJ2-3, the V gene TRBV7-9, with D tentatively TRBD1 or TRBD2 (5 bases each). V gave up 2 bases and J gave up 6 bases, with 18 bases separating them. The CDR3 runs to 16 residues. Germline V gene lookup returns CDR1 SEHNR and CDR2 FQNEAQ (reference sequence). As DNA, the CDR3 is TGTGCCAGCAGCTTAAGGGACGGGGTGAATGTTGATACGCAGTATTTT. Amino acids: CASSLRDGVNVDTQYF.

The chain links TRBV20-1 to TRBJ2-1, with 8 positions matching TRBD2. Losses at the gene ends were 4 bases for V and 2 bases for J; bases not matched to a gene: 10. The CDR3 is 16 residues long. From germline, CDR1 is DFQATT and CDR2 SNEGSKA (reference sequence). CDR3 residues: CSATFAAGGTYNEQFF. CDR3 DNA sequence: TGCAGTGCTACGTTTGCGGCGGGGGGAACCTACAATGAGCAGTTCTTC.

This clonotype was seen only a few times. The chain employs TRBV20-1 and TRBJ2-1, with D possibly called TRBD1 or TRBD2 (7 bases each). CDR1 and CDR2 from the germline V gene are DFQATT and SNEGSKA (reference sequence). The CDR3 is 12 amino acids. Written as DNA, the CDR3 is TGCAGCCAGGGGGGGGCCTACAATGAGCAGTTCTTC. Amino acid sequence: CSQGGAYNEQFF.

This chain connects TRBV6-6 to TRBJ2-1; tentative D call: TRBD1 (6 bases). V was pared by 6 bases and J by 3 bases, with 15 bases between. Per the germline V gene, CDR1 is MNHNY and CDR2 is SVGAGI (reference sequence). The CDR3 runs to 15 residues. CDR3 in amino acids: CASSPRGRVYNEQFF. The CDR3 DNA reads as TGTGCCAGCAGCCCCAGGGGAAGGGTCTACAATGAGCAGTTCTTC.

The CDR3 nucleotides read TGTGCCAGCAGTGAAGTTGACACTGAAGCTTTCTTT. Its protein product is CASSEVDTEAFF. The rearrangement links TRBV2 to TRBJ1-1, with D hard to call. Germline values: CDR1 SNHLY, CDR2 FYNNEI. Trimming took off 1 base at V and 3 bases at J, with 3 bases between the two ends. The CDR3 totals 12 residues.

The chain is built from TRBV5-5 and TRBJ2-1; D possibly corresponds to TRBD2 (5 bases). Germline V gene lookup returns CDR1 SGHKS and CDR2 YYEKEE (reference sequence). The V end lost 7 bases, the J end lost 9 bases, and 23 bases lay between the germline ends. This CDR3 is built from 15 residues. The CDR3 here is CASQPRTTGGGEQFF. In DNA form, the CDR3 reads TGTGCCAGCCAACCCCGAACGACCGGAGGCGGTGAGCAGTTCTTC.

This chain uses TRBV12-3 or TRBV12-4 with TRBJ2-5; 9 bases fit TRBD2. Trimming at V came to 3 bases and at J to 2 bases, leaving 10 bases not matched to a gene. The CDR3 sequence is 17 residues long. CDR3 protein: CASSFSGLAFRQETQYF. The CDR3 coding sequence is TGTGCCAGCAGTTTTTCGGGACTAGCCTTCCGGCAAGAGACCCAGTACTTC.

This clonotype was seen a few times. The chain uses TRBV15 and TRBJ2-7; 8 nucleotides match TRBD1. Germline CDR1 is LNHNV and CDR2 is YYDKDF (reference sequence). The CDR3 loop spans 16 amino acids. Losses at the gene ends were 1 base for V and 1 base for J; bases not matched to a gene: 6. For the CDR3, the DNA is TGTGCCACCAGCAGAGTTCCGACAGGGGTGTCCTACGAGCAGTACTTC. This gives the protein CATSRVPTGVSYEQYF.

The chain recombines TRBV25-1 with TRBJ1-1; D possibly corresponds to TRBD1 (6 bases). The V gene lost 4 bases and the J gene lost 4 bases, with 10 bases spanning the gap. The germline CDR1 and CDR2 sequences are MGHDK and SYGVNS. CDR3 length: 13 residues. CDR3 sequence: CASSVTGRTEAFF. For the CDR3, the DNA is TGTGCCAGCAGTGTTACAGGGCGCACTGAAGCTTTCTTT.

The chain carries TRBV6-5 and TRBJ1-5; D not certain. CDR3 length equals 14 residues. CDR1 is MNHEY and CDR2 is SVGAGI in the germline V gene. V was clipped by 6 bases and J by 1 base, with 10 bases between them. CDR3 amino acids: CASRGTASNQPQHF. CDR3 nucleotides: TGTGCCAGCAGAGGAACAGCCAGCAATCAGCCCCAGCATTTT.

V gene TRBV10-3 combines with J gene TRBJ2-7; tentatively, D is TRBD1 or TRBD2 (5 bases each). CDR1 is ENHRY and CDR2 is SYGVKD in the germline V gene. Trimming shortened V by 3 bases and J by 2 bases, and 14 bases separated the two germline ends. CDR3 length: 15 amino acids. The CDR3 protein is CAISDRFGGTYEQYV. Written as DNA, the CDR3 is TGTGCCATCAGTGACCGTTTTGGGGGAACCTACGAGCAGTACGTC.

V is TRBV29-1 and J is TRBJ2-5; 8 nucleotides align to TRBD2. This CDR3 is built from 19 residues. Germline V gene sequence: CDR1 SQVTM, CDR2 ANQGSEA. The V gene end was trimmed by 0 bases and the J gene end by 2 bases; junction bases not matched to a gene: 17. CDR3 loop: CSVEDPAVGLAGSQETQYF. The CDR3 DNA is TGCAGCGTTGAAGACCCGGCGGTAGGCTTAGCGGGGAGTCAAGAGACCCAGTACTTC.

The CDR3 region is CASSVGEGRIDEQFF. The CDR3 region has the DNA TGTGCCAGCAGCGTAGGGGAGGGAAGGATCGATGAGCAGTTCTTC. The chain links TRBV9 to TRBJ2-1; 7 bases match TRBD2. The CDR3 has 15 amino acids. Trimming removed 0 bases from V and 8 bases from J; junction bases left unmatched: 8. Germline V gene sequence: CDR1 SGDLS, CDR2 YYNGEE. Using reference TRBV9 and TRBJ2-1 for the parts outside the CDR3, the full variable domain is DSGVTQTPKHLITATGQRVTLRCSPRSGDLSVYWYQQSLDQGLQFLIQYYNGEERAKGNILERFSAQQFPDLHSELNLSSLELGDSALYFCASSVGEGRIDEQFFGPGTRLTVL.

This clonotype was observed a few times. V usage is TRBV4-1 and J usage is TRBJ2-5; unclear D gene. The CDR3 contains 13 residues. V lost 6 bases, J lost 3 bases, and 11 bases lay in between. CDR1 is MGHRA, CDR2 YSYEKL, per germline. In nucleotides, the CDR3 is TGCGCCAGCAGGGCAAGGGCAGAAGAGACCCAGTACTTC. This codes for CASRARAEETQYF.

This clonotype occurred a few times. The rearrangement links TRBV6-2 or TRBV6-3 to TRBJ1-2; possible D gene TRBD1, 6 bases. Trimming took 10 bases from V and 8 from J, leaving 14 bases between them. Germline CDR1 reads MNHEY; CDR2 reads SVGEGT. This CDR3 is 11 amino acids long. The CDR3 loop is CATISGAGYTF. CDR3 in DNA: TGTGCCACGATATCAGGGGCCGGCTACACCTTC.

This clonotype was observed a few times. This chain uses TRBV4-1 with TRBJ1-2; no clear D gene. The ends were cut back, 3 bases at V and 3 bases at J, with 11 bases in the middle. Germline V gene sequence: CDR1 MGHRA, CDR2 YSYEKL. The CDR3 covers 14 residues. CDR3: CASSQQDGDYGYTF. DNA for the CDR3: TGCGCCAGCAGCCAGCAGGACGGCGACTATGGCTACACCTTC.

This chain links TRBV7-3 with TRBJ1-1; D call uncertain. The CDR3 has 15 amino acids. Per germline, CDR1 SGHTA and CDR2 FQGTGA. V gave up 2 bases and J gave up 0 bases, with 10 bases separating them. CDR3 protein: CASSLGVGLNTEAFF. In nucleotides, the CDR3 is TGTGCCAGCAGCTTAGGGGTAGGGTTGAACACTGAAGCTTTCTTT.

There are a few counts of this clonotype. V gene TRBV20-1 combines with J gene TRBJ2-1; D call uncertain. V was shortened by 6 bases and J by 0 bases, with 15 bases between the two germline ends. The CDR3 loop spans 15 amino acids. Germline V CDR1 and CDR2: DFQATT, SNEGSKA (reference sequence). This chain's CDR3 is CSAPPASSSYNEQFF. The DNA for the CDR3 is TGCAGTGCCCCGCCCGCATCTAGCTCCTACAATGAGCAGTTCTTC.

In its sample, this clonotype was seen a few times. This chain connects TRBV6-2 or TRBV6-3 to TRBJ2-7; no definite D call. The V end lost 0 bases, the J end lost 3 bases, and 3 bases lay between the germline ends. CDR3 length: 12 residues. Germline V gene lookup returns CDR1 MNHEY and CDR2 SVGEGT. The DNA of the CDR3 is TGTGCCAGCAGTTACTCCGACTACGAGCAGTACGTC. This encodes CASSYSDYEQYV.

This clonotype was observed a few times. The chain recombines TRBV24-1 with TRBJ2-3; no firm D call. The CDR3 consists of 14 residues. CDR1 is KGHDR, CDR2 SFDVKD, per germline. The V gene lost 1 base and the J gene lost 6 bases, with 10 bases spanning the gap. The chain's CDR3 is CATSDFRVSDTQYF. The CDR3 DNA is TGTGCCACCAGTGATTTCCGGGTCTCGGATACGCAGTATTTT.